A single sample is the source of the 20 T cell receptor beta chains below, sequenced in a study of blood T cell repertoires in COVID-19 (dated by TCRdb to about 2020). Libraries came from the immunoSEQ multiplex PCR assay. TCRdb carries this immuneACCESS record with in-frame sequences only. Its versions omit some clonotypes, under half of them owing to an unresolved V gene in the studies checked, with the rest unexplained. Counted in this sample were a few hundred thousand clones; about 85% of them appeared once. 2% to 2.5% of the sample rests with the top ten. Sequenced sample: peripheral blood. The receptors were sampled from a woman aged 45 to 65 who had recovered from COVID-19.

This clone was counted between two and nine times. In nucleotides, the CDR3 is TGTGCCAGCAGTTACAAAGGGACAGCCATCAATCAGCCCCAGCATTTT. Its protein is CASSYKGTAINQPQHF. The chain has TRBV6-2 or TRBV6-3 and TRBJ1-5; 7 positions match TRBD1. Germline V gene data show CDR1 as MNHEY and CDR2 as SVGEGT. The CDR3 sequence is 16 residues long. The V segment lost 2 bases and the J segment 3 bases; nucleotides outside the gene matches: 7.

The V gene is TRBV5-1, the J gene TRBJ1-2; 10 nucleotides line up with TRBD1. The CDR3 has 14 amino acids. V shed 4 bases and J 4 bases; nucleotides not matched to a gene: 4. The germline V gene has CDR1 SGHRS and CDR2 YFSETQ. The CDR3, as DNA: TGCGCCAGCAGCAGGGACAGGGGCGGCTATGGCTACACCTTC. Its translation is CASSRDRGGYGYTF.

The chain joins TRBV6-2 or TRBV6-3 to TRBJ1-2, with D possibly matching TRBD1 (5 bases). Germline-derived CDR1 and CDR2 are MNHEY and SVGEGT. Trimming cost V 2 bases and J 6 bases, with 10 bases left between them. The CDR3 consists of 13 residues. CDR3 in amino acids: CASSYVGRDGYTF. The CDR3 nucleotides are TGTGCCAGCAGTTACGTCGGCAGGGATGGCTACACCTTC.

V is TRBV30 and J is TRBJ2-5; 9 nucleotides align to TRBD2. J was trimmed by 5 bases and V by 1 base; bases with no gene match: 5. Germline V gene data show CDR1 as GTSNPN and CDR2 as SVGIG (reference sequence). The CDR3 has 14 amino acids. The CDR3 protein is CAWSGGRAGETQYF. Here the CDR3 DNA reads TGTGCCTGGAGTGGCGGGAGGGCCGGGGAGACCCAGTACTTC. Drawing the rest from reference TRBV30 and TRBJ2-5, the complete variable domain is SQTIHQWPATLVQPVGSPLSLECTVEGTSNPNLYWYRQAAGRGLQLLFYSVGIGQISSEVPQNLSASRPQDRQFILSSKKLLLSDSGFYLCAWSGGRAGETQYFGPGTRLLVL.

This clone has just a few counts. The chain carries TRBV15 and TRBJ1-3; D is undetermined. The V end lost 7 bases, the J end lost 0 bases, and 7 bases lay between the germline ends. CDR3 length: 13 amino acids. From germline, CDR1 is LNHNV and CDR2 YYDKDF (reference sequence). The CDR3 DNA reads TGTGCCACCACTACTAACTCTGGAAACACCATATATTTT. This gives the protein CATTTNSGNTIYF.

The rearrangement joins TRBV7-2 to TRBJ1-1; no definite D call. V dropped 4 bases and J dropped 4 bases, with 10 bases sitting between them. CDR3 length: 13 amino acids. Looked up from germline, CDR1 is SGHTA and CDR2 is FQGNSA. In nucleotides, the CDR3 is TGTGCCAGCAGCTCTAGGAGTCCCACTGAAGCTTTCTTT. This sequence encodes CASSSRSPTEAFF.

J is TRBJ2-3 and V is TRBV6-2 or TRBV6-3; 9 bases are shared with TRBD2. Per germline, CDR1 MNHEY and CDR2 SVGEGT. This CDR3 contains 15 residues. J was trimmed by 2 bases and V by 6 bases; bases with no gene match: 6. CDR3 sequence: CASSEAGGPTDTQYF. The DNA of the CDR3 is TGTGCCAGCAGCGAAGCGGGGGGCCCCACAGATACGCAGTATTTT.

This clone was counted a single time. J is TRBJ1-1 and V is TRBV7-2; tentatively, D is TRBD1 (6 bases). The V and J ends lost 2 bases and 4 bases respectively, with 14 bases between them. The CDR3 has 15 residues. Germline CDR1 and CDR2: SGHTA and FQGNSA. CDR3 region: CASSLYGRGATEAFF. The CDR3 DNA sequence: TGTGCCAGCAGCTTATATGGCAGGGGTGCCACTGAAGCTTTCTTT.

The gene calls are TRBV30 and TRBJ1-5; perhaps TRBD1 as D (6 bases). This CDR3 comprises 14 residues. Germline assignment: CDR1 GTSNPN and CDR2 SVGIG (reference sequence). V was trimmed by 1 base and J by 5 bases, leaving 12 bases between them. In DNA, the CDR3 is TGTGCCTGGAGTGGCAGGGGAATCCATCAGCCCCAGCATTTT. Protein product: CAWSGRGIHQPQHF.

The genes are TRBV5-1 and TRBJ1-1, with 8 bases aligning to TRBD1. The CDR3 extends over 14 amino acids. CDR1 is SGHRS and CDR2 is YFSETQ in the germline V gene. Trimming took 8 bases from V and 1 from J; bases not matched to a gene: 7. The CDR3 spells CASKPGGGNTEAFF. CDR3 bases: TGCGCCAGTAAACCAGGGGGCGGGAACACTGAAGCTTTCTTT.

A single count supports this clone. The chain couples TRBV19 to TRBJ1-6, with D possibly being TRBD1 (5 bases). CDR1 and CDR2 (germline): LNHDA, SQIVND (reference sequence). Trimming cost V 10 bases and J 4 bases, with 17 bases left between them. The CDR3 covers 15 residues. Here the CDR3 DNA reads TGTGCCACCAACCTCCGGGACTCTTATAATTCACCCCTCCACTTT. Its protein is CATNLRDSYNSPLHF. Drawing the rest from reference TRBV19 and TRBJ1-6, the complete variable domain is DGGITQSPKYLFRKEGQNVTLSCEQNLNHDAMYWYRQDPGQGLRLIYYSQIVNDFQKGDIAEGYSVSREKKESFPLTVTSAQKNPTAFYLCATNLRDSYNSPLHFGNGTRLTVT.

With respect to this clone: The junction departs from the called germline gene at one end, perhaps through a read error. The chain employs TRBV5-1 and TRBJ2-1, with 10 positions matching TRBD2. Germline values: CDR1 SGHRS, CDR2 YFSETQ. This CDR3 spans 14 amino acids. The CDR3 DNA is TGCGCCACCAGCGGGGGGGGCACCTACAATGAGCAGTTCTTC. Translating gives CATSGGGTYNEQFF.

This chain links TRBV10-3 with TRBJ1-2; D perhaps matches TRBD1 (5 bases). The length of the CDR3 is 13 residues. Germline lookup yields CDR1 ENHRY and CDR2 SYGVKD. V lost 7 bases, J lost 6 bases, and 15 bases lay in between. DNA for the CDR3: TGTGCCATCAATTCTGTCAGGGATAATGGCTACACCTTC. Translation gives CAINSVRDNGYTF.

The J gene is TRBJ1-1, the V gene TRBV19; 9 nucleotides match TRBD1. This CDR3 has 16 amino acids. V dropped 3 bases and J dropped 1; count of bases not matched to a gene: 6. Germline CDR1 LNHDA, CDR2 SQIVND (reference sequence). The CDR3, as DNA: TGTGCCAGTAGTATCCAACAGGGGGCAGCGAACACTGAAGCTTTCTTT. The encoded protein is CASSIQQGAANTEAFF.

The CDR3, as DNA: TGTGCCAGCAGCATCAGCGGGACCGAGACCCAGTACTTC. Encoded protein: CASSISGTETQYF. The genes are TRBV12-3 or TRBV12-4 and TRBJ2-5, with 7 bases fitting TRBD2. The ends lost 6 bases at V and 5 bases at J; junction bases unmatched: 6. The CDR3 loop spans 13 amino acids.

The chain uses TRBV5-4 and TRBJ1-1; D might be TRBD1 (5 bases). This CDR3 is built from 15 residues. Trimming removed 1 base at V and 7 bases at J, with 17 bases between. The V gene's germline CDR1 is SGHNT and CDR2 YYREEE (reference sequence). Here the CDR3 reads CASSLQGREEREAFF. CDR3 in DNA: TGTGCCAGCAGCTTGCAGGGCCGGGAGGAACGTGAAGCTTTCTTT.

V usage is TRBV7-9 and J usage is TRBJ2-2, with 7 bases lining up with TRBD1. Trimming at V came to 1 base and at J to 6 bases, leaving 5 bases not matched to a gene. CDR1 and CDR2 from the germline V gene are SEHNR and FQNEAQ (reference sequence). There are 15 residues in the CDR3. CDR3 DNA sequence: TGTGCCAGCAGCTTAGTCGGGACAGTTCCCGGGGAGCTGTTTTTT. Its protein product is CASSLVGTVPGELFF.

The rearrangement uses TRBV10-3 and TRBJ1-1; TRBD1 agrees at 9 bases. Germline values: CDR1 ENHRY, CDR2 SYGVKD. The CDR3 covers 12 residues. V shed 6 bases and J 8 bases; nucleotides not matched to a gene: 4. The CDR3 DNA reads as TGTGCCATCAGAGAAGGGACAGGGGAAGCTTTCTTT. Its protein is CAIREGTGEAFF.

The chain has TRBV5-1 and TRBJ2-1; TRBD2 matches at 7 bases. J was trimmed by 2 bases and V by 0 bases; bases with no gene match: 2. The CDR3 sequence is 15 residues long. Germline loops: CDR1 SGHRS, CDR2 YFSETQ. As DNA, the CDR3 is TGCGCCAGCAGCTTGGCGGCGGGGGCCTACAATGAGCAGTTCTTC. Translation: CASSLAAGAYNEQFF.

This chain links TRBV18 with TRBJ1-4; TRBD1 aligns across 9 bases. This CDR3 is 17 amino acids long. Germline V CDR1 and CDR2: KGHSH, LQKENI. Germline trimming cut 2 bases from V and 3 bases from J; bases unmatched to any gene: 7. In DNA, the CDR3 is TGTGCCAGCTCACCAGGAGGGACAGGGCTCCCTAATGAAAAACTGTTTTTT. Residues: CASSPGGTGLPNEKLFF.